The text below deals with one T cell receptor (beta chain). This sample is drawn from a study of Ad26.COV2.S vaccination and SARS-CoV-2 variants. At the level of the study: Ad26.COV2.S arm of COV1001 included the donor.

Libraries were prepared by immunoSEQ multiplex PCR; TCRdb keeps only in-frame clonotypes and omits some of them. Among about 390,000 clones, around 85% were seen once, and the ten largest hold approximately 3.7%. The CDR3 contains 14 residues. CDR1 is SGDLS, CDR2 YYNGEE, per germline. V dropped 2 bases and J dropped 5 bases, with 14 bases sitting between them. Treatment meaning: some 20 received Ad26.COV2.S at low or high dose, single or two shots; about 5 received placebo; per-sample allocation not given. Day 63 following the first vaccine or placebo injection was when the samples were taken. V gene TRBV9 combines with J gene TRBJ2-7; D not resolved. The input for sequencing was peripheral blood, taken in a trial of Ad26.COV2.S vaccine versus placebo. The TCR comes from a person between 18 and 65 years old who received the Ad26.COV2.S COVID-19 vaccine or a placebo. The CDR3 region is CASSVGTLRDEQYF. The CDR3 region has the DNA TGTGCCAGCAGCGTTGGCACGCTTAGGGACGAGCAGTACTTC.